This T cell receptor beta chain was documented in a study of OX40 agonist ivuxolimab in advanced cancers. This clone was seen once. The CDR3 loop spans 12 amino acids. Germline CDR1 reads SGHNT; CDR2 reads YYREEE (reference sequence). Trimming left V 4 bases short and J 6 bases short, with 10 bases between. TCRdb keeps only in-frame clones here, not all; method: immunoSEQ multiplex PCR. The table has 55,000 to 85,000 clones, approximately 90% seen once. The chain couples TRBV5-4 to TRBJ1-1, with a tentative D call TRBD1 (5 bases). The sample consisted of CD4+ or CD8+ T cells sorted from blood, taken in a trial of the OX40 agonist ivuxolimab. The sequence was collected from an adult with an advanced solid tumor such as melanoma, head and neck, liver or kidney cancer. This CDR3 is CASSLDSSEAFF. The DNA for the CDR3 is TGTGCCAGCAGCCTAGACAGTTCTGAAGCTTTCTTT.